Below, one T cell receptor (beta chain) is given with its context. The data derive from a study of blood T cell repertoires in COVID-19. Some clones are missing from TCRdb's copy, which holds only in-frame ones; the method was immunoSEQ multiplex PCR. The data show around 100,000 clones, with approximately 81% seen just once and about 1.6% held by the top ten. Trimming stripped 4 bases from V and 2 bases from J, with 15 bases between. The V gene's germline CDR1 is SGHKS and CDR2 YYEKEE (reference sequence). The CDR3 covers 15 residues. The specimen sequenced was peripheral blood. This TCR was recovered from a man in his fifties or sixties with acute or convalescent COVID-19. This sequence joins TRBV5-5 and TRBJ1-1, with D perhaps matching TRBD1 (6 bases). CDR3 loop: CASSVARTVNTEAFF. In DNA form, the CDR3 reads TGTGCCAGCAGCGTGGCCCGGACAGTCAACACTGAAGCTTTCTTT.